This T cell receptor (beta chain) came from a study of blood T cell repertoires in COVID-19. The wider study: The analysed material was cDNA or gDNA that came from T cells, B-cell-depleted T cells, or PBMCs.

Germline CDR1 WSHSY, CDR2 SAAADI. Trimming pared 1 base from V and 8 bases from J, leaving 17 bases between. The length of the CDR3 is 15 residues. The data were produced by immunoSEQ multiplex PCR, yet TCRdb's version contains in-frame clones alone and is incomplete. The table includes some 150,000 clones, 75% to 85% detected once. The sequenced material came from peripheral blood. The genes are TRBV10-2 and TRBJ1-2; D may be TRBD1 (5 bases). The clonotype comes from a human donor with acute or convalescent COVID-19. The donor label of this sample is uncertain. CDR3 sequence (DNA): TGCGCCAGCAGTGAGTTGGGGGGACCAAGAGAGGGCTACACCTTC. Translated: CASSELGGPREGYTF.